The text below deals with one T cell receptor (beta chain). Its specificity is not known. This entry is derived from a study of OX40 agonist ivuxolimab in advanced cancers. Study-wide findings and caveats: Nonresponders included some who also had low normalized T-cell clonal expansion.

The ends were cut back, 5 bases at V and 3 bases at J, with 14 bases in the middle. CDR3 size: 14 residues. Germline CDR1 and CDR2: LNHDA and SQIVND (reference sequence). Blood specimens came from baseline, cycle 4 day 1, and cycle 7 day 1. Clones were sequenced by immunoSEQ multiplex PCR, and TCRdb holds only the in-frame ones, with some missing. The repertoire consists of fewer than 65,000 clones, with just over 90% occurring once and the leading ten covering roughly a sixth. Sample: CD4+ or CD8+ T cells sorted from blood, taken in a trial of the OX40 agonist ivuxolimab. The chain links TRBV19 to TRBJ2-7; D tentatively reads TRBD1 or TRBD2 (5 bases each). The clonotype originates from an adult with an advanced solid tumor such as melanoma, head and neck, liver or kidney cancer. The DNA of the CDR3 is TGTGCCAGTAGTGCCACCGGGACGGGCTACGAGCAGTACTTC. Translation gives CASSATGTGYEQYF.